Listed below are T cell receptor beta chains from one sample, sequenced in a study of OX40 agonist ivuxolimab in advanced cancers. Clones were read by immunoSEQ multiplex PCR, and TCRdb kept only the in-frame ones, dropping some. The table records 62,000 or so clones, roughly nine tenths of them present only once. This sample comprised CD4+ or CD8+ T cells sorted from blood, obtained in a trial of the OX40 agonist ivuxolimab. These receptors all stem from an adult with an advanced solid tumor such as melanoma, head and neck, liver or kidney cancer. Each CDR3 is given with its conserved first and last residue. A D gene is named only where the DNA matches it firmly. Expanded clones are given a class, and other clones once, few, many or no size at all.

TRBV29-1	.	.	TRBJ2-7	TGCAGCGTAGCCGGGGCCTACTACGAGCAGTACTTC	CSVAGAYYEQYF
TRBV20-1	.	.	TRBJ2-7	TGCAGTGCTAGAGGCCCGTCCGAGCAGTACTTC	CSARGPSEQYF
TRBV5-1	.	.	TRBJ2-6	TGCGCCAGCAGCGGGGCCTCTGGGGCCAACGTCCTGACTTTC	CASSGASGANVLTF
TRBV11-2	.	.	TRBJ2-5	TGTGCCAGCAGCTTAGGTAGTACTCAAGAGACCCAGTACTTC	CASSLGSTQETQYF
TRBV9	once	TRBD1	TRBJ2-1	TGTGCCAGCAGTGATCCGGGACAGGGGGTTTTGTTCTTC	CASSDPGQGVLFF
TRBV30	.	.	TRBJ2-7	TGTGCCTGGAGTGTACTCCGCGGCTTTAACTACGAGCAGTACTTC	CAWSVLRGFNYEQYF
TRBV18	.	.	TRBJ2-3	TGTGCCAGCTCACCAGGACTCCACACAGATACGCAGTATTTT	CASSPGLHTDTQYF
TRBV28	.	TRBD2	TRBJ2-7	TGTGCCAGCAGTTTACCCCAGCGGGGAAACTACGAGCAGTACTTC	CASSLPQRGNYEQYF
TRBV28	.	.	TRBJ1-2	TGTGCCAGCAGGGTGGGAGCCGGTGGCTACACCTTC	CASRVGAGGYTF
TRBV30	.	TRBD2	TRBJ2-3	TGTGCCTCCCGGCGGATTAGCGGGAGCACAGATACGCAGTATTTT	CASRRISGSTDTQYF
TRBV28	.	.	TRBJ1-5	TGTGCCAGCAGCTCCGGTAGTCAGCCCCAGCATTTT	CASSSGSQPQHF
TRBV6-1	once	TRBD2	TRBJ2-7	TGTGCCAGCAGTGACCGACTAGCGATATCCTACGAGCAGTACTTC	CASSDRLAISYEQYF
TRBV6-5	.	.	TRBJ1-5	TGTGCCAGCACCCTCAGTTTTAATAGCAATCAGCCCCAGCATTTT	CASTLSFNSNQPQHF
TRBV11-2	.	.	TRBJ2-1	TGTGCCAGCAGCTCCTACCGAAGGGGCGGGGCCCCCGCGGAGCAGTTCTTC	CASSSYRRGGAPAEQFF
TRBV5-4	.	.	TRBJ2-6	TGTGCCAGCAGCAGGGACCCAGTCTCTGGGGCCAACGTCCTGACTTTC	CASSRDPVSGANVLTF
TRBV28	.	TRBD2	TRBJ2-1	TGTGCCAGCAGCTCCGGGGGGGGAAGACGAGACAATGAGCAGTTCTTC	CASSSGGGRRDNEQFF
TRBV18	.	TRBD1	TRBJ1-1	TGTGCCAGCTCACCAGTGACAGGGGGCCCTGAAGCTTTCTTT	CASSPVTGGPEAFF
TRBV6-1	.	.	TRBJ2-7	TGTGCCAGCAGTGAAGGGGCAGAAAAACTCTACGAGCAGTACTTC	CASSEGAEKLYEQYF